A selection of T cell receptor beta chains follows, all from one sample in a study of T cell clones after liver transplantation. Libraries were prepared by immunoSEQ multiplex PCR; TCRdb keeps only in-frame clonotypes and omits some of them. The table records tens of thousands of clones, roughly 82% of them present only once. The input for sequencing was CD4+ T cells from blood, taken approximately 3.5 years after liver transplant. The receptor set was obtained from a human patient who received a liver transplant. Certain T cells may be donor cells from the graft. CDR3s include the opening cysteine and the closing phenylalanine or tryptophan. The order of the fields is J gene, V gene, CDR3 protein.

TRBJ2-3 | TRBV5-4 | CASSTTRKSTDTQYF
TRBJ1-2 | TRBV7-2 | CASSLEGSPVKGYTF
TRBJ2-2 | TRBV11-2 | CASSPGPGQGSTGELFF
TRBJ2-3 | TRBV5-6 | CASSYVEAGQDTQYF
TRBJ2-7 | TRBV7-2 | CASSATLVYRDEQYF
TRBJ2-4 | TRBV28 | CASDGGGGAKNIQYF
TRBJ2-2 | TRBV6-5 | CASSYPRTGRTGELFF
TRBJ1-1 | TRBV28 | CASSWLGKTNTEAFF
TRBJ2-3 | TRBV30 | CAWSSRSTDTQYF
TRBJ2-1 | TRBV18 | CASSPPVAASYNEQFF
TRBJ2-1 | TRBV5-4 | CASSLDWDASYNEQFF
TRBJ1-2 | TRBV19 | CASSERGQGYTF
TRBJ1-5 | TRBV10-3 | CAISESPLQGSNQPQHF
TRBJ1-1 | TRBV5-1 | CASSLSTGNTEAFF
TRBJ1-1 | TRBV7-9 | CASSPGTAVLNTEAFF
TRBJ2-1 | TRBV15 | CATVPGGGPSYNEQFF
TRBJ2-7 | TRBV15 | CATSRPGTGPREQYF
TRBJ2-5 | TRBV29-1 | CSVRRTSGKETQYF
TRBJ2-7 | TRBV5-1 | CASSLGQASYEQYF
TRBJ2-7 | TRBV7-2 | CASSRGLVSYEQYF
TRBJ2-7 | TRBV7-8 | CASSGGTSGSLGQYF
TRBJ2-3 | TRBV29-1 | CSVAGGELALDTQYF
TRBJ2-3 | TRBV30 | CAWTGGVSTDTQYF
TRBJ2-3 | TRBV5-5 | CASSSGDTYRTDTQYF
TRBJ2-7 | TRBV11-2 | CASSSPRDRPYEQYF
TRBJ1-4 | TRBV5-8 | CASSLGQGREEKLFF
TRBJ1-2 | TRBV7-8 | CASSLRTGSWSYGYTF
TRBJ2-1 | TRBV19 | CASSSGRIASNEQFF
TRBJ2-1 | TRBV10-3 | CAIQGTEYNEQFF
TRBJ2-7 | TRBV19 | CASSIDLGLASYEQYF
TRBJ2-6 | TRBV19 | CASSIPGTAGANVLTF
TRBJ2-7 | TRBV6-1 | CASSPLGGDSYEQYF
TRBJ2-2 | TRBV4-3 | CASSQGRGLATGELFF
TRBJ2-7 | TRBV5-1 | CASSLGTAEQYF
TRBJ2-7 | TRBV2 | CASRGQPYEQYF
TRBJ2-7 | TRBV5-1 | CASSPLGGSGYEQYF
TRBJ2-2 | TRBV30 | CAWSVGGTTINTGELFF
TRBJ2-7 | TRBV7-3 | CASSPQIYEQYF
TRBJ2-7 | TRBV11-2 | CASSFEGVYEQYF
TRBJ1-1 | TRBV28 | CATWTGEAFF
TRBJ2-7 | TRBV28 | CASTTLDRDDEQYF
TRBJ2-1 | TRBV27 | CASSPRRNEQFF
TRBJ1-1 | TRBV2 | CASSGDRETEAFF
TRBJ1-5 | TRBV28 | CASSLLGLGSDF
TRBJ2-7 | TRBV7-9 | CASSLVVGRYFEQYF
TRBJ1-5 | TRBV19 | CASIKQGQGATRPQHF
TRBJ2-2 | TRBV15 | CATSTGRTGELFF
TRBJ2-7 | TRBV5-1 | CASRIWTGLYEQYF